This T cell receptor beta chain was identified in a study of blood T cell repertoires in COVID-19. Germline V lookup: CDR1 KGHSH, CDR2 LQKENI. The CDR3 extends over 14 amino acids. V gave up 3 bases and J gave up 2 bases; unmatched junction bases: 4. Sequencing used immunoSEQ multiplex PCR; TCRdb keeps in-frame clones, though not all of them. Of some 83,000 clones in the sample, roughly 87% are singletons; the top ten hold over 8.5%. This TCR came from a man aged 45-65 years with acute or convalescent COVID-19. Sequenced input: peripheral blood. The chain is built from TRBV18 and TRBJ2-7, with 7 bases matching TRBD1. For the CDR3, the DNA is TGTGCCAGCTCACCTTATCAGGGGGCCTACGAGCAGTACTTC. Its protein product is CASSPYQGAYEQYF.